This entry lists 21 T cell receptor beta chains sequenced from one sample in a study of T cells in Graves' hyperthyroidism and ophthalmopathy. Regions amplified from RNA transcripts were the TCR beta CDR3 regions. RT-PCR in the first round (using the HTBI primer set) targeted the TCR CDR3. One entry per CDR3 protein results from TCRdb running MiXCR on the multiplex PCR reads. Of roughly 300,000 distinct CDR3 sequences listed, about 15% are singletons. The specimen was blood. The receptor source for this set is a woman aged 25 to 39 with Graves' hyperthyroidism.

The V and J genes are TRBV12-3 or TRBV12-4 and TRBJ1-4; D remains ambiguous. The ends were cut back, 5 bases at V and 5 bases at J, with 12 bases in the middle. The CDR3 runs to 14 residues. CDR3 protein: CASSPLGSNEKLFF. The CDR3 coding sequence is TGTGCCAGCAGTCCACTCGGAAGCAATGAAAAACTGTTTTTT.

Turning to this clonotype: This sequence may be a read error, since a much larger clone differs from it by one base. This chain connects TRBV28 to TRBJ2-2, with TRBD2 matching 7 bases. CDR3 length: 18 residues. Germline CDR1 MDHEN, CDR2 SYDVKM. The CDR3 spells CASSFPLSGGRVTGKLFF. As DNA, the CDR3 is TGTGCCAGCAGTTTCCCCCTAAGCGGCGGGAGAGTTACCGGGAAGCTGTTTTTT.

This clonotype was picked up a small number of times. This sequence joins TRBV30 and TRBJ2-1, with D hard to call. Germline assignment: CDR1 GTSNPN and CDR2 SVGIG (reference sequence). The germline V and J ends were trimmed by 0 bases and 4 bases, with 7 bases remaining between them. This CDR3 comprises 13 residues. The CDR3: CAWSVMAYNEQFF. DNA for the CDR3: TGTGCCTGGAGTGTAATGGCTTACAATGAGCAGTTCTTC.

This clonotype was found a few times. V usage is TRBV2 and J usage is TRBJ1-5, with TRBD1 as a possible D gene (5 bases). This CDR3 is built from 13 residues. The V gene lost 5 bases and the J gene lost 4 bases, with 9 bases spanning the gap. Germline CDR1 SNHLY, CDR2 FYNNEI. As DNA, the CDR3 is TGTGCCAGCAGTCAGCACAGGAATCAGCCCCAGCATTTT. It codes for CASSQHRNQPQHF.

This clonotype came up many times. V and J are TRBV2 and TRBJ2-7, with 7 bases aligning to TRBD1. Germline assignment: CDR1 SNHLY and CDR2 FYNNEI. V lost 7 bases, J lost 2 bases, and 2 bases stayed unmatched. This CDR3 has 12 residues. The DNA for the CDR3 is TGTGCCAGCATGACAGGGACCTACGAGCAGTACTTC. Its translation is CASMTGTYEQYF.

This clonotype showed up many times. V gene TRBV6-1 combines with J gene TRBJ1-4; D possibly corresponds to TRBD1 (5 bases). The CDR3 runs 15 residues. With 2 bases removed from V and 3 bases from J, the gap between germline ends came to 10 bases. Germline V gene data show CDR1 as MNHNS and CDR2 as SASEGT. CDR3 sequence: CASSEFRGSNEKLFF. The DNA for the CDR3 is TGTGCCAGCAGTGAATTTAGGGGATCTAATGAAAAACTGTTTTTT.

The V and J genes are TRBV14 and TRBJ1-3, with 9 bases that match TRBD1. The junction had 1 base not matched to a gene; V was cut back by 3 bases and J by 4 bases. The length of the CDR3 is 14 residues. Germline V lookup: CDR1 SGHDN, CDR2 FVKESK. The CDR3 bases are TGTGCCAGCAGCCAGACAGGGGGAGGAAACACCATATATTTT. Translated, it gives CASSQTGGGNTIYF.

This clonotype came up many times. The chain carries TRBV28 and TRBJ2-7; D uncertain. V was shortened by 1 base and J by 6 bases, with 10 bases between the two germline ends. The germline CDR1 and CDR2 sequences are MDHEN and SYDVKM. The CDR3 has 13 residues. This chain's CDR3 is CASSLLRQFEQYF. CDR3 in DNA: TGTGCCAGCAGTTTATTACGCCAGTTCGAGCAGTACTTC. The complete variable domain, with remaining parts taken from reference TRBV28 and TRBJ2-7, reads DVKVTQSSRYLVKRTGEKVFLECVQDMDHENMFWYRQDPGLGLRLIYFSYDVKMKEKGDIPEGYSVSREKKERFSLILESASTNQTSMYLCASSLLRQFEQYFGPGTRLTVT.

The chain employs TRBV6-2 or TRBV6-3 and TRBJ2-1; D might be TRBD2 (6 bases). The CDR3 is 15 residues long. Trimming pared 7 bases from V and 8 bases from J, leaving 21 bases between. Germline V CDR1 and CDR2: MNHEY, SVGEGT. The CDR3 protein is CASIATGGKEYEQFF. The CDR3 DNA is TGTGCCAGCATCGCTACGGGCGGGAAGGAGTATGAGCAGTTCTTC.

V usage is TRBV7-6 and J usage is TRBJ2-7, with 12 bases fitting TRBD2. This CDR3 has 18 residues. Germline trimming cut 2 bases from V and 0 bases from J; bases unmatched to any gene: 8. Germline V gene sequence: CDR1 SGHVS, CDR2 FNYEAQ. CDR3: CASSLRQSTSGSSYEQYF. As DNA, the CDR3 is TGTGCCAGCAGCTTAAGGCAGTCGACTAGCGGGAGCTCCTACGAGCAGTACTTC.

The CDR3 loop reads CASSFSGRTQETQYF. DNA of the CDR3: TGTGCCAGCAGCTTTAGCGGGAGAACCCAAGAGACCCAGTACTTC. The chain combines TRBV7-2 with TRBJ2-5, with TRBD2 identical over 9 bases. In germline, CDR1 is SGHTA, CDR2 FQGNSA. V was pared by 3 bases and J by 1 base, with 3 bases of the junction left unmatched. The CDR3 has 15 residues.

The rearrangement uses TRBV20-1 and TRBJ2-1; 7 bases align to TRBD2. The germline V gene has CDR1 DFQATT and CDR2 SNEGSKA (reference sequence). CDR3 size: 17 residues. Trimming cost V 4 bases and J 3 bases; bases outside gene matches: 15. CDR3 in DNA: TGCAGTGCTACGGAACCACTGGAGTGGGAGGGCTACAATGAGCAGTTCTTC. Translated: CSATEPLEWEGYNEQFF.

In its sample, this clonotype was seen a few times. The rearrangement links TRBV6-1 to TRBJ1-3; tentative D call: TRBD1 (5 bases). The CDR3 covers 14 residues. Trimming removed 11 bases at V and 0 bases at J, with 14 bases between. Looked up from germline, CDR1 is MNHNS and CDR2 is SASEGT. CDR3 nucleotides: TGTGCCGTCATGGGACGGTTCTCTGGAAACACCATATATTTT. Translated, it gives CAVMGRFSGNTIYF.

The chain links TRBV7-3 to TRBJ2-2, with D perhaps matching TRBD1 or TRBD2 (5 bases each). Trimming left V 3 bases short and J 0 bases short, with 11 bases between. The CDR3 totals 16 residues. Per germline, CDR1 SGHTA and CDR2 FQGTGA. The CDR3 loop is CASSFTGTANTGELFF. Here the CDR3 DNA reads TGTGCCAGCAGCTTTACCGGGACGGCGAACACCGGGGAGCTGTTTTTT.

This clonotype was counted ten times or more. This chain connects TRBV28 to TRBJ2-3, with D perhaps matching TRBD1 or TRBD2 (5 bases each). The germline CDR1 and CDR2 sequences are MDHEN and SYDVKM. With 5 bases removed from V and 4 bases from J, the gap between germline ends came to 16 bases. The CDR3 has 15 residues. This chain's CDR3 is CASSPPYRGADTQYF. The CDR3 nucleotides are TGTGCCAGCAGTCCACCGTACCGAGGGGCAGATACGCAGTATTTT.

The V call is TRBV28, the J call TRBJ2-1, with 8 bases identical to TRBD1. Germline assignment: CDR1 MDHEN and CDR2 SYDVKM. This CDR3 has 15 amino acids. The junction had 5 bases not matched to a gene; V was cut back by 7 bases and J by 0 bases. The CDR3 region is CASTPDRGSYNEQFF. The CDR3 DNA is TGTGCCAGCACCCCCGACAGGGGCTCCTACAATGAGCAGTTCTTC. Looking up the rest from reference TRBV28 and TRBJ2-1 gives the full variable domain: DVKVTQSSRYLVKRTGEKVFLECVQDMDHENMFWYRQDPGLGLRLIYFSYDVKMKEKGDIPEGYSVSREKKERFSLILESASTNQTSMYLCASTPDRGSYNEQFFGPGTRLTVL.

This clonotype was seen ten or more times. CDR3: CASSLEGGRGEQYF. The CDR3 DNA follows: TGTGCCAGCAGTTTAGAGGGGGGGCGCGGCGAGCAGTACTTC. V gene TRBV12-3 or TRBV12-4 combines with J gene TRBJ2-7; the D gene is possibly TRBD2 (7 bases). The CDR3 is 14 amino acids. Trimming took off 1 base at V and 6 bases at J, with 13 bases between the two ends.

As to this clonotype: This sequence may be a read error, since a much larger clone differs from it by one base. The chain combines TRBV7-9 with TRBJ1-1; unclear D gene. The CDR3 length is 15 residues. Germline assignment: CDR1 SEHNR and CDR2 FQNEAQ (reference sequence). The CDR3, as DNA: TGTGTCAGCAGCTTAGCAGGTGGTCAGAACACTGAAGCTTTCTTT. It is translated as CVSSLAGGQNTEAFF.

This clonotype was detected a few times. The CDR3 nucleotides are TGTGCCAGCAGCCCCTCATCTTTCAGTCAGCATTTT. It encodes CASSPSSFSQHF. The rearrangement links TRBV28 to TRBJ1-5; D is unresolved. Germline V gene lookup returns CDR1 MDHEN and CDR2 SYDVKM. The CDR3 has 12 amino acids. Trimming shortened V by 6 bases and J by 13 bases, and 16 bases separated the two germline ends.

This sequence joins TRBV20-1 and TRBJ2-7; 13 nucleotides match TRBD2. Per germline, CDR1 DFQATT and CDR2 SNEGSKA (reference sequence). This CDR3 is built from 13 residues. CDR3 region: CSKTGLAGVEQYF. In DNA form, the CDR3 reads TGCAGCAAGACCGGACTAGCGGGAGTCGAGCAGTACTTC.

This clonotype was seen ten or more times. The chain combines TRBV28 with TRBJ1-2; maybe TRBD1 (6 bases). The germline CDR1 and CDR2 sequences are MDHEN and SYDVKM. The CDR3 runs to 16 residues. V lost 3 bases and J 4 bases, leaving 18 bases between the germline ends. The CDR3 region is CASSLPADRHFYGYTF. Written as DNA, the CDR3 is TGTGCCAGCAGTTTGCCCGCCGACAGGCATTTCTATGGCTACACCTTC.